The 8 T cell receptor beta chains in this list originate from one sample, sequenced in a study of shared clonotypes between healthy human individuals. Here immunoSEQ multiplex PCR was the method, and the copy in TCRdb shows in-frame clones only, minus some. The profile shows some 1.5 million clones, around 98% of them singletons. The material sequenced was naive CD4+ T cells sorted from blood. Subset meaning: CD45RA+ positively selected. The receptors shown here come from a man aged 25 to 45 in good health.

The rearrangement links TRBV7-9 to TRBJ1-1; D call uncertain. This CDR3 is 13 amino acids long. V was shortened by 5 bases and J by 7 bases, with 14 bases between the two germline ends. Germline assignment: CDR1 SEHNR and CDR2 FQNEAQ (reference sequence). CDR3 bases: TGTGCCAGCAGCCGCCCTGCCCCCCGTGAAGCTTTCTTT. Protein sequence: CASSRPAPREAFF.

The V call is TRBV2, the J call TRBJ1-1; D unclear. This CDR3 has 13 amino acids. V lost 1 base, J lost 4 bases, and 7 bases lay in between. Germline CDR1 reads SNHLY; CDR2 reads FYNNEI. The DNA for the CDR3 is TGTGCCAGCAGTGAAGAAGTACTCACTGAAGCTTTCTTT. Translation gives CASSEEVLTEAFF.

The J gene is TRBJ1-2, the V gene TRBV6-6; D is unclear. The CDR3 extends over 13 amino acids. Trimming took 0 bases from V and 8 from J, leaving 10 bases between them. Germline values: CDR1 MNHNY, CDR2 SVGAGI (reference sequence). CDR3 protein: CASSYSGSRGYTF. The CDR3, as DNA: TGTGCCAGCAGTTACTCAGGCAGTCGGGGCTACACCTTC.

This sequence joins TRBV18 and TRBJ1-4, with 8 nucleotides matching TRBD1. The CDR3 spans 19 residues. Trimming removed 3 bases from V and 0 bases from J; junction bases left unmatched: 12. The germline gives CDR1 KGHSH, CDR2 LQKENI. CDR3 nucleotide sequence: TGTGCCAGCTCACCGCCGAGTAGGGACAGGCTTGCAACTAATGAAAAACTGTTTTTT. It specifies CASSPPSRDRLATNEKLFF.

This clone was detected only once. Here the CDR3 reads CAFERNGGNEQFF. CDR3 coding DNA: TGTGCCTTCGAGAGGAACGGAGGGAATGAGCAGTTCTTC. The chain is built from TRBV30 and TRBJ2-1; possibly TRBD2 for D (6 bases). This CDR3 contains 13 residues. Trimming pared 7 bases from V and 7 bases from J, leaving 17 bases between. Germline CDR1 GTSNPN, CDR2 SVGIG (reference sequence).

This clone has a single count. The CDR3 is CASSSGTRRSYEQYF. CDR3 nucleotide sequence: TGTGCCAGCAGTTCCGGGACTCGGAGGTCCTACGAGCAGTACTTC. The gene calls are TRBV6-6 and TRBJ2-7; a possible D gene is TRBD2 (6 bases). This CDR3 is 15 amino acids long. Germline CDR1 reads MNHNY; CDR2 reads SVGAGI (reference sequence). Deletions cut 4 bases from V and 1 base from J, with 14 bases between.

V gene TRBV23-1 combines with J gene TRBJ2-2, with 9 positions matching TRBD2. Being an ORF, TRBV23-1 has a function that is uncertain. The J segment lost 7 bases and the V segment lost 8 bases, leaving 11 bases of the junction unmatched. CDR3 size: 15 residues. CDR3 in amino acids: CASPTLAGVSGELFF. The CDR3 DNA reads TGCGCCAGCCCCACCTTAGCGGGAGTCAGCGGGGAGCTGTTTTTT.

The gene calls are TRBV13 and TRBJ2-2, with 8 bases matching TRBD1. This CDR3 has 16 residues. CDR1 is PRHDT and CDR2 is FYEKMQ in the germline V gene (reference sequence). Trimming cost V 2 bases and J 3 bases; bases outside gene matches: 5. Here the CDR3 DNA reads TGTGCCAGCAGCTTACGGCAGGGGGCGGACACCGGGGAGCTGTTTTTT. Translated, it gives CASSLRQGADTGELFF.